The text below deals with one T cell receptor beta chain. These data originate in a study of T-cell reconstitution after alpha-beta-depleted transplantation in children. Preparation of the TCRbeta library involved a method that used unique molecular identifiers. TCRdb ran MiXCR on the PCR reads and lists one entry per CDR3 protein. The sample lists around 600,000 distinct CDR3 sequences, 16% occurring once. The V gene's germline CDR1 is LGHNA and CDR2 YSLEER. The ends were cut back, 0 bases at V and 2 bases at J, with 10 bases in the middle. There are 15 residues in the CDR3. This receptor was obtained from a human donor who donated a stem cell graft to a child with acute myeloid leukemia. The sequences come from PBMCs from the stem cell graft donor, collected from the stem cell graft. J is TRBJ1-1 and V is TRBV4-3; D is uncertain. CDR3 coding DNA: TGCGCCAGCAGCCAAGATCCGGCGGTTAACACTGAAGCTTTCTTT. This gives the protein CASSQDPAVNTEAFF.